This T cell receptor beta chain was sequenced for a study of radiotherapy plus CTLA-4 blockade in lung cancer. Study summary: Objective responses were recorded in around 18% of patients, with disease control recorded in 25% to 35%.

As regards this clone: Its matching antigen is unknown.

Losses at the gene ends were 4 bases for V and 8 bases for J; bases not matched to a gene: 8. Germline V gives CDR1 LGHNA, CDR2 YNFKEQ. This CDR3 comprises 15 residues. Sequencing was performed with immunoSEQ multiplex PCR; in TCRdb, only in-frame clones are kept and a portion is missing. The sample lists 70,000 to 95,000 clones; around 86% were seen once. Patients had chemo-refractory metastatic non-small-cell lung cancer and received focal radiation plus CTLA-4 blockade that used ipilimumab. Study observations and caveats: Some TCR clones had been derived from tumors. These clones expanded in peripheral blood after radiotherapy plus ipilimumab. In blood, early T cell clone dynamics reportedly predicted response best, together with interferon-beta.

The genes are TRBV4-2 and TRBJ1-6, with 7 nucleotides matching TRBD1. Material: peripheral blood, obtained from a patient treated with radiotherapy plus ipilimumab. This TCR was recovered from a human donor with non-small cell lung cancer that progressed on radiotherapy plus ipilimumab. CDR3 sequence reads: CASSPPGQSHSPLHF. DNA for the CDR3: TGTGCCAGCAGCCCACCGGGACAGTCACATTCACCCCTCCACTTT.